The entry below describes one TCR beta chain. Its antigen is not yet known. Within one base of it there is no much larger clone, and no base qualities were kept. The collaborating institutions used their own protocols to collect whole blood in K2EDTA tubes. For TCRbeta analysis, collaborators shipped samples as frozen whole blood, isolated PBMCs, or DNA extracted from either of those sample types. TCRbeta CDR3 regions were amplified from genomic DNA using the immunoSEQ Assay, a bias-controlled multiplex PCR. As for how the authors treated the data: Nucleated cell counts per sample were estimated from amplification of reference gene primers within the assay. Sequence reads were collapsed and filtered to measure the absolute abundance of every unique TCRbeta CDR3 rearrangement. For each sample, productive Simpson clonality was calculated by taking the square root of Simpson's diversity index across productive rearrangements. The table was pulled from immuneACCESS by TCRdb, which kept in-frame rearrangements only. Such tables lose some clones; where checked, under half of the loss comes from unresolved V genes, and the rest has no known cause. The V and J calls and clone size come from that table; D and trimming were worked out from the DNA. The sample yields approximately 97,000 clones; around 84% were counted once. 3.5% to 5.5% of the sample belongs to the ten largest clones.

The sample is drawn from a study of blood T cell repertoires in COVID-19 (dated by TCRdb to about 2020). About the study as a whole: The collaborator samples originated in the United States, Italy and Spain and spanned the acute and convalescent phases of COVID-19. The material from the prospective study consisted of cDNA or gDNA derived from T cells, B-cell-depleted T cells, or PBMCs. Subjects who had been exposed to COVID-19, were actively infected with it, or had recovered from it provided the deeply sampled blood TCRbeta repertoires that made up the dataset. The repertoires were made available in a free public database intended to serve as a resource for research on the immune response to SARS-CoV-2. The samples were drawn from the first 160 participants of the ongoing ImmuneRACE study and from about 1,200 subjects provided by 6 global collaborators. Nearly every sample came with metadata listing a de-identified subject ID, COVID-19 status, age in years and sex. Where HLA class I and class II types were available, the types were taken from metadata supplied by the sample provider, not from assay-based typing.

Trimming takes 2 bases from V and 5 bases from J, and the germline ends sit 18 bases apart. CDR3 length: 16 amino acids, cysteine to phenylalanine. The CDR3 DNA has 48 bases and is translated from base 1. Taken from the germline V gene (reference sequence), the CDR1 and CDR2 loops are LGHDT and YNNKEL. What the research found in general, with its limitations: The amount of clinical and demographic metadata varied by source and participant and was provided uncurated.

The receptor was derived from a human donor in a cohort sampled during active COVID-19. Input material: peripheral blood. The sequence joins TRBV3-1 (or the pseudogene TRBV3-2) to TRBJ1-2; D gene: possibly TRBD1, on 5 matching bases. The CDR3 region reads CASSQSGRRGPYGYTF. The sequence in DNA is TGTGCCAGCAGCCAATCCGGGCGGCGGGGACCATATGGCTACACCTTC.